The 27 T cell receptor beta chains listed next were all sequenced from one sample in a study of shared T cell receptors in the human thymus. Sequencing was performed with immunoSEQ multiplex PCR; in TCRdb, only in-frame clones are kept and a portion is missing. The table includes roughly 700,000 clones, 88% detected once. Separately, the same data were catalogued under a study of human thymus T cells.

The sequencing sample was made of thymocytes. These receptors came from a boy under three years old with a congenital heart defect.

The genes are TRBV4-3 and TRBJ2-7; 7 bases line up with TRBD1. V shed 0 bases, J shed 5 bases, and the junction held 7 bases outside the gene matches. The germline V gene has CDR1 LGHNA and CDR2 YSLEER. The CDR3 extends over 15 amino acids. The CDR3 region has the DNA TGCGCCAGCAGCCAAGATCGGGGACAGTTTAACGAGCAGTACTTC. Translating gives CASSQDRGQFNEQYF.

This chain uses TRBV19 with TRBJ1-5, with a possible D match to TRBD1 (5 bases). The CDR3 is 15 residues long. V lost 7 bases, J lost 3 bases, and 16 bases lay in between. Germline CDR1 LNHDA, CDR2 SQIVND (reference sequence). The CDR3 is CASNGVGDFNQPQHF. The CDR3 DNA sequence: TGTGCCAGTAACGGCGTGGGGGACTTCAATCAGCCCCAGCATTTT. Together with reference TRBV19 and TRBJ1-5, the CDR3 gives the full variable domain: DGGITQSPKYLFRKEGQNVTLSCEQNLNHDAMYWYRQDPGQGLRLIYYSQIVNDFQKGDIAEGYSVSREKKESFPLTVTSAQKNPTAFYLCASNGVGDFNQPQHFGDGTRLSIL.

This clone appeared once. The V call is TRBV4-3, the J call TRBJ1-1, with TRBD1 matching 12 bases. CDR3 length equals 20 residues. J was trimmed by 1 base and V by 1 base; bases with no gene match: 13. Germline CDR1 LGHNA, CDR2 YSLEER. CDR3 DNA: TGCGCCAGCAGCCAAGTGGGTGGGACAGGGGGCCGGGGCCGGAACACTGAAGCTTTCTTT. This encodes CASSQVGGTGGRGRNTEAFF.

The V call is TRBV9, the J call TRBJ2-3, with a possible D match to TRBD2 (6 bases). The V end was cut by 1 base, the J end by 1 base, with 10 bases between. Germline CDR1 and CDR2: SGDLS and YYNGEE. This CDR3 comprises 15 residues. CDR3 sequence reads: CASSVWEVRTDTQYF. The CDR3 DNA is TGTGCCAGCAGCGTATGGGAGGTTCGCACAGATACGCAGTATTTT.

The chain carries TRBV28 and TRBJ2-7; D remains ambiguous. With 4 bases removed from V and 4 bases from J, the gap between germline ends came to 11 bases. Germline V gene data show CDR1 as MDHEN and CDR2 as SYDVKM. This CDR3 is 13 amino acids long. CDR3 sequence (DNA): TGTGCCAGCAGTTCTCCCCACACGTACGAGCAGTACTTC. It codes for CASSSPHTYEQYF.

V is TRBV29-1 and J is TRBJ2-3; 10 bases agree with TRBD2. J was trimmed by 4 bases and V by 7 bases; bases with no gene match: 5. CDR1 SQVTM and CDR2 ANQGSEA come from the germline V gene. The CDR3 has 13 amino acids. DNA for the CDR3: TGCAGCGAGCTAGCGGGAGATCCAGATACGCAGTATTTT. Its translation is CSELAGDPDTQYF.

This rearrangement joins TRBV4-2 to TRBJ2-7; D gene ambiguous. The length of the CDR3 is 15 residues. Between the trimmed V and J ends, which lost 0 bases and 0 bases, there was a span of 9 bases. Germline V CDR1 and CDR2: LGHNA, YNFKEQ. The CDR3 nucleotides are TGTGCCAGCAGCCAAGAGCCCAGCGTCTCCTACGAGCAGTACTTC. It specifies CASSQEPSVSYEQYF.

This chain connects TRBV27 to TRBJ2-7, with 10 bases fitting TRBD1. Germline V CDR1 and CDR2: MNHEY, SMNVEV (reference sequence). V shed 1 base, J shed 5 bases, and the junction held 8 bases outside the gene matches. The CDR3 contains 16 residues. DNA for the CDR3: TGTGCCAGCAGTTTATACGACAGGGGGCGGAGGGACGAGCAGTACTTC. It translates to CASSLYDRGRRDEQYF.

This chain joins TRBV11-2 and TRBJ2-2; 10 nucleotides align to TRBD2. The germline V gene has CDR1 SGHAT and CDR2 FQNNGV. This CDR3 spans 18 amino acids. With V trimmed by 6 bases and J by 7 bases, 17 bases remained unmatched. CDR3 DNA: TGTGCCAGCAGTTTTCACCGGAGCGGGAGGGCCTATAGCGGGGAGCTGTTTTTT. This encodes CASSFHRSGRAYSGELFF.

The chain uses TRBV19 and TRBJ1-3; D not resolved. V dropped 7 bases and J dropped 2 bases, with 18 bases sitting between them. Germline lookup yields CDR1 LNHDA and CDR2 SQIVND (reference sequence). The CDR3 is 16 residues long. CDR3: CASTPRWWYAGNTIYF. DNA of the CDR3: TGTGCCAGTACCCCGCGTTGGTGGTATGCTGGAAACACCATATATTTT.

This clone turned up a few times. In DNA, the CDR3 is TGTGCCAGCAGCCAAGGAAGTCAGGGGAGAGATACGCAGTATTTT. This codes for CASSQGSQGRDTQYF. The chain recombines TRBV14 with TRBJ2-3, with D perhaps matching TRBD1 (6 bases). This CDR3 is 15 amino acids long. Per germline, CDR1 SGHDN and CDR2 FVKESK. V was pared by 1 base and J by 5 bases, with 13 bases between.

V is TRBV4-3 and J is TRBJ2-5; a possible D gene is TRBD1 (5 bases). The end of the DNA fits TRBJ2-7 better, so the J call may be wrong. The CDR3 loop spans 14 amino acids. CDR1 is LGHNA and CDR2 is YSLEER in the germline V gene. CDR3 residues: CASSEGPLRGEQYF. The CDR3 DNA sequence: TGCGCCAGCAGCGAAGGACCCCTAAGGGGCGAGCAGTACTTC.

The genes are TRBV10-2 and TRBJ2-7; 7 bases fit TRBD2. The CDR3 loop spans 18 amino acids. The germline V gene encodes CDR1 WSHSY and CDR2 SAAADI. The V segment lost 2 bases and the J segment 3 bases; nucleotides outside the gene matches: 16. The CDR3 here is CASSERLGTVAGDYEQYF. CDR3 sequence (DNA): TGCGCCAGCAGTGAGCGTTTAGGGACGGTAGCGGGTGACTACGAGCAGTACTTC.

The CDR3 region has the DNA TGTGCCAGCCTCTCGGAGCGGCTCACTGAGCAGTTCTTC. It translates to CASLSERLTEQFF. The rearrangement uses TRBV13 and TRBJ2-1; TRBD2 might be the D (5 bases). Trimming took 8 bases from V and 9 from J, leaving 17 bases between them. The length of the CDR3 is 13 residues. Germline V lookup: CDR1 PRHDT, CDR2 FYEKMQ (reference sequence).

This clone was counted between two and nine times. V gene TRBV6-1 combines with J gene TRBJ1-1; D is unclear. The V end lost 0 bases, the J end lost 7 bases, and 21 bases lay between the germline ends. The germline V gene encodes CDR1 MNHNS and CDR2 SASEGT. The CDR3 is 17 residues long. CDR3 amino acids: CASSEALRGHISFEAFF. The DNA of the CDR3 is TGTGCCAGCAGTGAAGCGCTTCGTGGTCACATCTCCTTTGAAGCTTTCTTT.

The CDR3 here is CASSIQGPSYEQYF. The CDR3 DNA sequence: TGTGCCAGCAGTATACAGGGGCCATCCTACGAGCAGTACTTC. The chain has TRBV27 and TRBJ2-7; 7 bases match TRBD1. Germline lookup yields CDR1 MNHEY and CDR2 SMNVEV (reference sequence). This CDR3 has 14 amino acids. The V and J ends lost 5 bases and 1 base, in that order; junction bases with no gene match: 5.

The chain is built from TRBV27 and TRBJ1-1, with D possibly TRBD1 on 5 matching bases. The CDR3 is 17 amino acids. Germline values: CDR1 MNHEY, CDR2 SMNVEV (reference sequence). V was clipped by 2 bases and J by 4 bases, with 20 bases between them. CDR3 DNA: TGTGCCAGCAGTTTAAAGGCAGGGCAGCCGCGGGGCACTGAAGCTTTCTTT. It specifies CASSLKAGQPRGTEAFF.

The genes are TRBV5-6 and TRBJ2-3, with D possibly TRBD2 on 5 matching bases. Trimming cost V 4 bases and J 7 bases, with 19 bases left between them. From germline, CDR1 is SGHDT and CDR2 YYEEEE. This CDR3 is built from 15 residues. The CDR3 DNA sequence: TGTGCCAGCAGCCGAGGACTCCGAGGCCACCATACGCAGTATTTT. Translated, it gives CASSRGLRGHHTQYF.

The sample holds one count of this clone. The CDR3 bases are TGTGCCAGCAGTTTAGGCAAAGTGAACACTGAAGCTTTCTTT. Translated, it gives CASSLGKVNTEAFF. This rearrangement joins TRBV27 to TRBJ1-1; the D is unclear. Germline CDR1 and CDR2: MNHEY and SMNVEV (reference sequence). The V gene lost 2 bases and the J gene lost 0 bases, with 7 bases spanning the gap. CDR3 length: 14 residues.

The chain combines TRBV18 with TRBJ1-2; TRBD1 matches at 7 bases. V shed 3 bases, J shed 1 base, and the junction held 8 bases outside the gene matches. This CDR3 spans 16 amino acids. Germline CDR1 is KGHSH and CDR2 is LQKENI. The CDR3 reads CASSPHPGQVNYGYTF. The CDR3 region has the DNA TGTGCCAGCTCACCCCACCCCGGACAGGTTAACTATGGCTACACCTTC.

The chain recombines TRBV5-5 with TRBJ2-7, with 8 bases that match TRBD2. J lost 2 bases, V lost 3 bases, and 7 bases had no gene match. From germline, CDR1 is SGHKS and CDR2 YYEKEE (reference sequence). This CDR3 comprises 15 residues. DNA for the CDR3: TGTGCCAGCAGCTCCTTAAGCGGGAGCGCCTACGAGCAGTACTTC. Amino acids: CASSSLSGSAYEQYF. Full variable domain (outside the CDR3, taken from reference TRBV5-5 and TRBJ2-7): DAGVTQSPTHLIKTRGQQVTLRCSPISGHKSVSWYQQVLGQGPQFIFQYYEKEERGRGNFPDRFSARQFPNYSSELNVNALLLGDSALYLCASSSLSGSAYEQYFGPGTRLTVT.

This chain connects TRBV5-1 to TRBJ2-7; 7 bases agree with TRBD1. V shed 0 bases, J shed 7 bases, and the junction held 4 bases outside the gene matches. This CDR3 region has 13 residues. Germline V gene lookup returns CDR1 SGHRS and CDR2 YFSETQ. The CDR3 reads CASSLEGACEQYF. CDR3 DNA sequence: TGCGCCAGCAGCTTGGAGGGGGCGTGTGAGCAGTACTTC.

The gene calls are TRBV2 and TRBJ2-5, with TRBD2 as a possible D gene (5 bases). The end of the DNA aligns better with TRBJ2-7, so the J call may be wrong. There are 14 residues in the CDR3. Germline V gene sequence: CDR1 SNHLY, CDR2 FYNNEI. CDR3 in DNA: TGTGCCAGCAGTCCCGACGCGGGCTTGTCCGAGCAGTACTTC. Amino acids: CASSPDAGLSEQYF.

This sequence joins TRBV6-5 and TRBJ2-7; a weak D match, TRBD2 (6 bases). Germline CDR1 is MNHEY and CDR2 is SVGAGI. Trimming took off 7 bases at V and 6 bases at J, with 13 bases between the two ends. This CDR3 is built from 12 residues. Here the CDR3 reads CASTSGVGEQYF. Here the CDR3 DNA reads TGTGCCAGCACTTCGGGAGTCGGCGAGCAGTACTTC.

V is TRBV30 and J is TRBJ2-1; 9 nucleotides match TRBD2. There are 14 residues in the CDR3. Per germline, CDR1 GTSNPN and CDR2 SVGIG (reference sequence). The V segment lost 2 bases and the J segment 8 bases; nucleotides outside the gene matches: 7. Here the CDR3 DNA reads TGTGCCTGGAGTAACCCTAGCGGGAAAGATGAGCAGTTCTTC. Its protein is CAWSNPSGKDEQFF.

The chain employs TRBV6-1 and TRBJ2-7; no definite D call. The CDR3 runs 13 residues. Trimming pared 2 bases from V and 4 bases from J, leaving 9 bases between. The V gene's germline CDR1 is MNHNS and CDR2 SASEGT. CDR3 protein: CASSEPTFYEQYF. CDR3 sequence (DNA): TGTGCCAGCAGTGAACCGACATTTTACGAGCAGTACTTC.

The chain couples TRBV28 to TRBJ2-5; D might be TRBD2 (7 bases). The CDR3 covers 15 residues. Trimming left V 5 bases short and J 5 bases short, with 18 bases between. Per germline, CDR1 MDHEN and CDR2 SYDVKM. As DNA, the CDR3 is TGTGCCAGCAGTCCCAGGGGCGCGGGGGTGGAGACCCAGTACTTC. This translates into CASSPRGAGVETQYF.